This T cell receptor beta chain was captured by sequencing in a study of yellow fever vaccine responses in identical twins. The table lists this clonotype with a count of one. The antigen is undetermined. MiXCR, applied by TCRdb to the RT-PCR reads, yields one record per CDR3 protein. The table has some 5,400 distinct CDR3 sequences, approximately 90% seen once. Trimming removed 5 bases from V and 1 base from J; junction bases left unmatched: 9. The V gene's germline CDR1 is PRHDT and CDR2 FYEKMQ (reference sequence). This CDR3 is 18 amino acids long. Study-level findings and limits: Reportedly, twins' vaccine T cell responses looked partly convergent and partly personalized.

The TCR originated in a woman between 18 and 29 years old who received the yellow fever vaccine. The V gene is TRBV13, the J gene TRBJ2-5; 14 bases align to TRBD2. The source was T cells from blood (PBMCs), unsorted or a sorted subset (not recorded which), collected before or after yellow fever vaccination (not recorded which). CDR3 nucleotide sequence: TGTGCCAGCAGCGTGATGAAGGGACTAGCGGGGGTCCAAGAGACCCAGTACTTC. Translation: CASSVMKGLAGVQETQYF.